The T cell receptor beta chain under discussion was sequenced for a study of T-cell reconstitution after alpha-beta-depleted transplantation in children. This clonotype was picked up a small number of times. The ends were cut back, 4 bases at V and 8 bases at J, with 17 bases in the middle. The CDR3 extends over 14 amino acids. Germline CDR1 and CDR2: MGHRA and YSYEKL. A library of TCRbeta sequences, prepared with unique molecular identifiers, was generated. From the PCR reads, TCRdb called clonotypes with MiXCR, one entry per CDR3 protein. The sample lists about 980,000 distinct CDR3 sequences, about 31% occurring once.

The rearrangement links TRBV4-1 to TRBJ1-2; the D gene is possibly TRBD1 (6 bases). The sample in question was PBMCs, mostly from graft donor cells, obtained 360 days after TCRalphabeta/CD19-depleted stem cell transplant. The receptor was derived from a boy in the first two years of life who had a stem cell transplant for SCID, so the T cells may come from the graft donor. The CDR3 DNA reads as TGCGCCAGCAGCCCCCTGGAGGGAGGACAGGGCTACACCTTC. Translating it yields CASSPLEGGQGYTF.